The next 4 T cell receptor beta chains were all read from a single sample in a study of cytomegalovirus exposure and HLA in healthy donors. Use of 60 Vbeta and 13 Jbeta primers characterized the PCR. This table comes from immunoSEQ multiplex PCR, and its TCRdb copy is limited to in-frame clones, with some not included. The repertoire includes some 84,000 clones, over 70% of them detected once, and roughly 2% sits in the top ten. Material for sequencing was PBMCs. All receptors come from a boy between 10 and 17 years old in good health and CMV-seronegative.

The chain joins TRBV2 to TRBJ1-1, with D perhaps matching TRBD1 (6 bases). V lost 6 bases, J lost 1 base, and 18 bases lay in between. Looked up from germline, CDR1 is SNHLY and CDR2 is FYNNEI. CDR3 length equals 16 residues. CDR3 nucleotide sequence: TGTGCCAGCAGCCACACACAGGGCGTTCCGAACACTGAAGCTTTCTTT. It is translated as CASSHTQGVPNTEAFF.

The V call is TRBV6-5, the J call TRBJ2-7, with no clear D. With 4 bases removed from V and 4 bases from J, the gap between germline ends came to 5 bases. Germline assignment: CDR1 MNHEY and CDR2 SVGAGI. The CDR3 covers 11 residues. Here the CDR3 reads CASSFGYEQYF. The CDR3 nucleotides read TGTGCCAGCAGTTTCGGTTACGAGCAGTACTTC.

The chain recombines TRBV30 with TRBJ1-5; D possibly corresponds to TRBD1 (5 bases). V dropped 3 bases and J dropped 2 bases, with 8 bases sitting between them. The CDR3 has 13 residues. The germline gives CDR1 GTSNPN, CDR2 SVGIG (reference sequence). The CDR3 loop is CAWRRGGNQPQHF. Written as DNA, the CDR3 is TGTGCCTGGAGACGGGGGGGCAATCAGCCCCAGCATTTT.

J is TRBJ2-7 and V is TRBV28; D perhaps matches TRBD1 (5 bases). Looked up from germline, CDR1 is MDHEN and CDR2 is SYDVKM. Trimming pared 10 bases from V and 2 bases from J, leaving 12 bases between. The CDR3 is 12 amino acids. Written as DNA, the CDR3 is TGTGCCACCAAGACAGTTCCCTACGAGCAGTACTTC. Its protein is CATKTVPYEQYF. The full variable domain, with the rest looked up from reference TRBV28 and TRBJ2-7, is DVKVTQSSRYLVKRTGEKVFLECVQDMDHENMFWYRQDPGLGLRLIYFSYDVKMKEKGDIPEGYSVSREKKERFSLILESASTNQTSMYLCATKTVPYEQYFGPGTRLTVT.